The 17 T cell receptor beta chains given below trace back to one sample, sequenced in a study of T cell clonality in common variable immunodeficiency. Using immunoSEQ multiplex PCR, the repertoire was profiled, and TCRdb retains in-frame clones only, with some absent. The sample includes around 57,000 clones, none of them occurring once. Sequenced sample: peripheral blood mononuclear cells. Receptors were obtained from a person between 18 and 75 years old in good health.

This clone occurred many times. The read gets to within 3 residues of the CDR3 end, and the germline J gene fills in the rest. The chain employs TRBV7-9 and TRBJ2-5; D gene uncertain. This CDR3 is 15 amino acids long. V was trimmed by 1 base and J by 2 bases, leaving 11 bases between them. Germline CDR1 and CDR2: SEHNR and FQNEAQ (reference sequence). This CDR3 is CASSLVWQAQETQYF. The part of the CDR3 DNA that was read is TGTGCCAGCAGCTTAGTGTGGCAGGCACAAGAGACC.

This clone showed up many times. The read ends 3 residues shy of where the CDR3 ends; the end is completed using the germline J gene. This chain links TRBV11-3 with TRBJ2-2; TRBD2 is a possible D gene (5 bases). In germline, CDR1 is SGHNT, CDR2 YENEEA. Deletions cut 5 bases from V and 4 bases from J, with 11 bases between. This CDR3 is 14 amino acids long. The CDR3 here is CASSPTSITGELFF. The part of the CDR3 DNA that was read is TGTGCCAGCAGCCCCACTAGTATCACCGGGGAG.

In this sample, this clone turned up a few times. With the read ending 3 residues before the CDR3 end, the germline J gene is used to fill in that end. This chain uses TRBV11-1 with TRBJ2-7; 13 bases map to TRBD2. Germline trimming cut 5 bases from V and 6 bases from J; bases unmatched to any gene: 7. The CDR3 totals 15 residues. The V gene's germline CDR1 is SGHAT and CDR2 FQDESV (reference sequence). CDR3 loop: CASSLGLAGVREQYF. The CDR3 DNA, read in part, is TGTGCCAGCAGCCTCGGACTAGCGGGAGTACGCGAG.

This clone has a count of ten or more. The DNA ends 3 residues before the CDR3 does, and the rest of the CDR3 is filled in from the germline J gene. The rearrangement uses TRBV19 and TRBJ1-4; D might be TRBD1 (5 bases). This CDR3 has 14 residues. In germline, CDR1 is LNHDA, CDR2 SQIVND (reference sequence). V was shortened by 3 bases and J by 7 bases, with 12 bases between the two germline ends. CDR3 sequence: CASSMGQGLEKLFF. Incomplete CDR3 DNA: TGTGCCAGTAGTATGGGCCAGGGCCTTGAAAAA.

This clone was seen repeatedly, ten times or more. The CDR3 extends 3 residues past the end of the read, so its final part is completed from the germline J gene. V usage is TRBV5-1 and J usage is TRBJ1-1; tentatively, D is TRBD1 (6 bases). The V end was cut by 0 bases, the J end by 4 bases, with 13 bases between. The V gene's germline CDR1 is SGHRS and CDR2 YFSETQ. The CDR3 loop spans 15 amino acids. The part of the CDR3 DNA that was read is TGCGCCAGCAGCTTGGTACAGGGTGGAGTCACTGAA. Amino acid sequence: CASSLVQGGVTE. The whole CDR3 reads CASSLVQGGVTEAFF.

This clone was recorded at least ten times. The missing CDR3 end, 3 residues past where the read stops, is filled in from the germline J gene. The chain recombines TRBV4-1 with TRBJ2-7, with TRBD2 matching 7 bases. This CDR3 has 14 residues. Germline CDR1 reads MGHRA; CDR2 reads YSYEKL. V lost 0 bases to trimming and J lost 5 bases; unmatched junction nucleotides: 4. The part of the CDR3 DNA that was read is TGCGCCAGCAGCCAAGATTGGACTAGTCACGAG. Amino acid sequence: CASSQDWTSHE. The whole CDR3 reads CASSQDWTSHEQYF.

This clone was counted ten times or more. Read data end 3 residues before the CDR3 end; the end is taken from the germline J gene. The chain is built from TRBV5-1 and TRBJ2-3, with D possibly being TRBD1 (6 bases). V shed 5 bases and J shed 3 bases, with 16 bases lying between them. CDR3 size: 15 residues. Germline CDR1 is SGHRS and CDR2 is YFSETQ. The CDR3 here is CASRKGDVLTDTQYF. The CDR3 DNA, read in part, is TGCGCCAGCAGGAAGGGGGATGTCCTTACAGATACG.

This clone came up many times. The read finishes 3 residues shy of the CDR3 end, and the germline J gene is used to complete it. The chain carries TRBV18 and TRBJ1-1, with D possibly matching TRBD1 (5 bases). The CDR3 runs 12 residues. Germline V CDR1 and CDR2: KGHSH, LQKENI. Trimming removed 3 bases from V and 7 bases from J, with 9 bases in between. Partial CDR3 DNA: TGTGCCAGCTCACCTACAGGAGGTGAA. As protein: CASSPTGGE. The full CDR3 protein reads CASSPTGGEAFF.

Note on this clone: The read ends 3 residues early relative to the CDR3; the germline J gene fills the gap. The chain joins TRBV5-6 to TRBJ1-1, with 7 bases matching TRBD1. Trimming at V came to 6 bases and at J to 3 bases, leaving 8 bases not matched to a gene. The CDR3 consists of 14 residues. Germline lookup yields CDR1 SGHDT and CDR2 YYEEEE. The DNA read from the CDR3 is TGTGCCAGCAAATTCGGGACAGCGGACACTGAA. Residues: CASKFGTADTE. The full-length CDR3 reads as CASKFGTADTEAFF.

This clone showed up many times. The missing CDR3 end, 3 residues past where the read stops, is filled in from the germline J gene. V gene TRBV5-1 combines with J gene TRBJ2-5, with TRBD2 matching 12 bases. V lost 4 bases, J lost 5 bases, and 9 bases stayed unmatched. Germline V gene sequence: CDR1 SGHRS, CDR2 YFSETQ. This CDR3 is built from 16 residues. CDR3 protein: CASSPSGRAGLETQYF. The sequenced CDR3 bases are TGCGCCAGCAGCCCTAGCGGGAGGGCCGGTCTGGAGACC.

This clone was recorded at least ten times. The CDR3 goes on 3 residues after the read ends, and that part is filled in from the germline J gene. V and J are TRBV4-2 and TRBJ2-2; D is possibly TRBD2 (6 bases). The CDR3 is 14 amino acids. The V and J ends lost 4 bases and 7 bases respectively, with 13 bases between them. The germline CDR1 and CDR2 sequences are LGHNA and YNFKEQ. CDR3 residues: CASSPRGEVGELFF. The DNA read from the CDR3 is TGTGCCAGCAGCCCACGAGGGGAGGTCGGGGAG.

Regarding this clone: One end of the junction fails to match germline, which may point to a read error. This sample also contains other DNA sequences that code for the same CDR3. CDR3 protein: CAISGHLETQYF. The sequenced part of the CDR3 DNA is TGCGCCATCAGTGGGCATTTGGAGACC. V is TRBV10-3 and J is TRBJ2-5; the D is unclear. The CDR3 end is not reached by the read, which stops 3 residues before it; the germline J gene fills it in. This CDR3 spans 12 amino acids. In germline, CDR1 is ENHRY, CDR2 SYGVKD.

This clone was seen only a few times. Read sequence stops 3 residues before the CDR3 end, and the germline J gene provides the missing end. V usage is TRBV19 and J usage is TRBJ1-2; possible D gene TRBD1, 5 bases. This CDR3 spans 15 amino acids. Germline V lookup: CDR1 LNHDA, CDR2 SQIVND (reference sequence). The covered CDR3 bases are TGTGCCAGTAGTATCGGGACTCCAAGCTCCTACGAC. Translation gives CASSIGTPSSYD. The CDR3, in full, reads CASSIGTPSSYDYTF.

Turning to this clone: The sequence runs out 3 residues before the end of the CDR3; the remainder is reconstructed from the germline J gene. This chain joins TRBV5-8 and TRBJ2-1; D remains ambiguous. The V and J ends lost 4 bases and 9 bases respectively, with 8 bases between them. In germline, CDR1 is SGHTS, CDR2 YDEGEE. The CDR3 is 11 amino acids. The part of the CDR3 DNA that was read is TGTGCCAGCAGCCCGCTCGGTGAG. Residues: CASSPLGE. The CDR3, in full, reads CASSPLGEQFF.

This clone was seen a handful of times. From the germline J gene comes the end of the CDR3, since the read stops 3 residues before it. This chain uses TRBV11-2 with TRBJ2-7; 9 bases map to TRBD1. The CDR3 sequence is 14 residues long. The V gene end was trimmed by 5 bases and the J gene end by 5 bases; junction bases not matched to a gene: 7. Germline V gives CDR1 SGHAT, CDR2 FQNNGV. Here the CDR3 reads CASSRDREIDEQYF. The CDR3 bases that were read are TGTGCCAGCAGCCGGGACAGGGAAATCGACGAG.

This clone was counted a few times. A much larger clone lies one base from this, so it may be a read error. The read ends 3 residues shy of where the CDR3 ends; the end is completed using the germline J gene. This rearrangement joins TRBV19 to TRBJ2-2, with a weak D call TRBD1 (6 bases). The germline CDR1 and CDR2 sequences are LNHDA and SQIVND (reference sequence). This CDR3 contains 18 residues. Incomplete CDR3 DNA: TGTGCCAGTAGTATAGTGACAGGCGCTTTGGAAACTAATGAAAAG. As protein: CASSIVTGALETNEK. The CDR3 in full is CASSIVTGALETNEKLFF.

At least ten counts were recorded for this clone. CDR3 loop: CASSRGGLPGKAFF. The CDR3 bases that were read are TGTGCCAGCAGCCGGGGAGGGTTACCGGGTAAA. V is TRBV13 and J is TRBJ1-1; D not certain. The CDR3 extends 3 residues past the end of the read, so its final part is completed from the germline J gene. Germline CDR1 is PRHDT and CDR2 is FYEKMQ (reference sequence). CDR3 length: 14 residues.